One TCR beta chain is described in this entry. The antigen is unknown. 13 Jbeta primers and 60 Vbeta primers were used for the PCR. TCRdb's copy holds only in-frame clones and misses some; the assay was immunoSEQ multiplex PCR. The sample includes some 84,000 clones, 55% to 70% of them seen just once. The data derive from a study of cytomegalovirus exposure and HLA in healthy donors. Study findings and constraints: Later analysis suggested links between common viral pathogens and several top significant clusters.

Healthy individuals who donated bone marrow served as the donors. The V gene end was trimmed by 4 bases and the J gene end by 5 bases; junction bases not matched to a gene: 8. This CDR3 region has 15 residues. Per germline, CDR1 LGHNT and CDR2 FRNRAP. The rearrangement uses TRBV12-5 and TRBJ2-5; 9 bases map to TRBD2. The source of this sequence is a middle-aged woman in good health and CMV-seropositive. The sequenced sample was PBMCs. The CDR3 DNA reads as TGTGCTAGTGGTTCCTCTAGCGGGATCTTGGAGACCCAGTACTTC. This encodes CASGSSSGILETQYF.